Each of the 24 T cell receptor beta chains below was sequenced from the same sample in a study of post-analysis software for immune sequencing data. Regarding the study as a whole: Roughly 5 TRBV segments occurring more often in patients than controls included TRBV5-6, TRBV5-1 and TRBV20-1.

No antigen is known for these receptors. Unique molecular identifiers had been added to the TCR beta cDNA libraries. One entry per CDR3 protein results from TCRdb running MiXCR on the PCR reads. This table holds fewer than 850,000 distinct CDR3 sequences, 46% found once. Sequencing was performed on blood. Receptors were obtained from a girl aged 5-17 years with multiple sclerosis.

In its sample, this clonotype was seen a few times. V is TRBV29-1 and J is TRBJ2-7, with D possibly being TRBD1 or TRBD2 (5 bases each). Germline V gives CDR1 SQVTM, CDR2 ANQGSEA. CDR3 length equals 15 residues. With 2 bases removed from V and 3 bases from J, the gap between germline ends came to 17 bases. CDR3 residues: CSVETGSQGSYEQYF. The CDR3 DNA follows: TGCAGCGTTGAAACTGGGAGTCAGGGTAGCTACGAGCAGTACTTC.

In this sample, this clonotype turned up a few times. This rearrangement joins TRBV6-5 to TRBJ2-3, with 9 bases aligning to TRBD2. J gave up 4 bases and V 0 bases, and 17 bases lay outside the gene matches. The CDR3 consists of 20 residues. Germline CDR1 MNHEY, CDR2 SVGAGI. This chain's CDR3 is CASSYSPLPSSGSVADTQYF. The CDR3 DNA is TGTGCCAGCAGTTACTCGCCCTTACCGAGTAGCGGGAGTGTAGCAGATACGCAGTATTTT.

This clonotype has only a few counts. CDR3 in amino acids: CASRQGSYQPQHF. Here the CDR3 DNA reads TGTGCCAGCAGGCAAGGGTCTTACCAGCCCCAGCATTTT. The chain joins TRBV6-6 to TRBJ1-5; D unresolved. Germline-derived CDR1 and CDR2 are MNHNY and SVGAGI (reference sequence). V lost 6 bases to trimming and J lost 7 bases, with 13 bases between them. The CDR3 covers 13 residues.

The chain recombines TRBV12-3 or TRBV12-4 with TRBJ2-7; D is perhaps TRBD1 (6 bases). The J call is in doubt because the DNA end fits TRBJ2-5 better. There are 13 residues in the CDR3. CDR3 coding DNA: TGTGCCAGCAGTCTGGGACACGTAGAGACCCAGTACTTC. This codes for CASSLGHVETQYF.

This clonotype was seen more than once but under ten times. This rearrangement joins TRBV5-1 to TRBJ1-4; 7 nucleotides line up with TRBD1. In germline, CDR1 is SGHRS, CDR2 YFSETQ. Unmatched junction bases numbered 15, after V lost 8 bases and J lost 8 bases. The CDR3 runs 15 residues. DNA of the CDR3: TGCGCCAGTAGTCGCGGGACAGCGATCGGAGAAAAACTGTTTTTT. This translates into CASSRGTAIGEKLFF.

The rearrangement links TRBV20-1 to TRBJ2-7, with 10 bases identical to TRBD2. The ends lost 1 base at V and 3 bases at J; junction bases unmatched: 12. The CDR3 consists of 17 residues. Germline CDR1 and CDR2: DFQATT and SNEGSKA (reference sequence). This chain's CDR3 is CSARAPVLAGAFYEQYF. The CDR3 DNA reads as TGCAGTGCTAGAGCCCCCGTCCTAGCGGGAGCATTCTACGAGCAGTACTTC.

In this sample, this clonotype turned up a few times. The chain uses TRBV5-6 and TRBJ2-2; D tentatively reads TRBD1 or TRBD2 (5 bases each). The CDR3 runs 16 residues. The germline V gene has CDR1 SGHDT and CDR2 YYEEEE. Trimming removed 2 bases from V and 4 bases from J, with 15 bases in between. The CDR3 is CASSFGGGRRTGELFF. CDR3 coding DNA: TGTGCCAGCAGCTTTGGTGGGGGACGCCGCACCGGGGAGCTGTTTTTT.

The table lists this clonotype with a few counts. The V call is TRBV15, the J call TRBJ2-7; 9 nucleotides line up with TRBD1. V lost 2 bases to trimming and J lost 3 bases; unmatched junction nucleotides: 5. Germline loops: CDR1 LNHNV, CDR2 YYDKDF (reference sequence). The length of the CDR3 is 15 residues. This CDR3 is CATSRLGQGIYEQYF. The CDR3 nucleotides read TGTGCCACCAGCAGACTGGGACAGGGAATCTACGAGCAGTACTTC.

V is TRBV15 and J is TRBJ2-7; D call uncertain. The CDR3 has 12 amino acids. Between the trimmed V and J ends, which lost 1 base and 6 bases, there was a span of 7 bases. Per the germline V gene, CDR1 is LNHNV and CDR2 is YYDKDF (reference sequence). The CDR3: CATSRGPLEQYF. The CDR3 coding sequence is TGTGCCACCAGCAGAGGACCTCTCGAGCAGTACTTC.

This chain connects TRBV7-9 to TRBJ2-1; the match to TRBD2 covers 12 bases. Trimming cost V 7 bases and J 14 bases; bases outside gene matches: 15. CDR1 is SEHNR and CDR2 is FQNEAQ in the germline V gene (reference sequence). The length of the CDR3 is 15 residues. The DNA for the CDR3 is TGTGCCAGCACCGAATCGGGGCTAGCGGGAGGGCCGGAGTTCTTC. Its protein product is CASTESGLAGGPEFF.

The chain combines TRBV11-2 with TRBJ2-3; D may be TRBD2 (6 bases). The CDR3 is made up of 14 amino acids. V was cut by 4 bases and J by 4 bases, with 12 bases left in between. Germline CDR1 reads SGHAT; CDR2 reads FQNNGV. The CDR3 loop reads CASSYRGWSDTQYF. The CDR3 DNA is TGTGCCAGCAGCTATCGGGGGTGGTCAGATACGCAGTATTTT.

V and J are TRBV7-2 and TRBJ2-7; D not resolved. The CDR3 is 16 residues long. Germline-derived CDR1 and CDR2 are SGHTA and FQGNSA. V dropped 0 bases and J dropped 2 bases, with 14 bases sitting between them. Here the CDR3 DNA reads TGTGCCAGCAGCTTAGCGCTAAGTGTACCTACCTACGAGCAGTACTTC. The encoded protein is CASSLALSVPTYEQYF.

Worth noting for this clonotype: At one end, the junction sequence differs from germline, possibly due to a read error. The chain has TRBV12-3 or TRBV12-4 and TRBJ1-2; D is ambiguous. This CDR3 is built from 12 residues. The chain's CDR3 is CASSFQAYGCTF. The CDR3 DNA reads as TGTGCCAGCAGTTTTCAGGCCTATGGCTGCACCTTC.

The V and J genes are TRBV20-1 and TRBJ1-6; D call uncertain. Germline lookup yields CDR1 DFQATT and CDR2 SNEGSKA (reference sequence). This CDR3 contains 16 residues. The V gene lost 7 bases and the J gene lost 0 bases, with 16 bases spanning the gap. CDR3 loop: CSVLVPGSSYNSPLHF. The CDR3 nucleotides read TGCAGTGTTCTAGTGCCGGGGAGCTCCTATAATTCACCCCTCCACTTT.

This clonotype was found a few times. CDR3 bases: TGCGCCAGCAGCCAAGGTCTCCGCCCAGATACGCAGTATTTT. Its protein product is CASSQGLRPDTQYF. The V call is TRBV4-3, the J call TRBJ2-3; D gene unclear. Per the germline V gene, CDR1 is LGHNA and CDR2 is YSLEER. Deletions cut 1 base from V and 4 bases from J, with 9 bases between. This CDR3 spans 14 amino acids.

V and J are TRBV6-5 and TRBJ2-3; D uncertain. CDR1 and CDR2 (germline): MNHEY, SVGAGI. Trimming removed 0 bases from V and 0 bases from J, with 10 bases in between. The CDR3 has 16 residues. The CDR3 sequence: CASSYSELSSTDTQYF. The DNA for the CDR3 is TGTGCCAGCAGTTACTCCGAGTTATCTAGCACAGATACGCAGTATTTT.

The V call is TRBV4-3, the J call TRBJ2-1, with 10 bases matching TRBD1. After removal of 0 bases from V and 7 bases from J, the junction contained 6 bases not matched to a gene. From germline, CDR1 is LGHNA and CDR2 YSLEER. The CDR3 length is 16 residues. The CDR3 reads CASSQEDWDRGNEQFF. The CDR3, as DNA: TGCGCCAGCAGCCAAGAGGACTGGGACAGGGGAAATGAGCAGTTCTTC.

This clonotype was seen a few times. This rearrangement joins TRBV20-1 to TRBJ1-5; the D is unclear. Germline CDR1 and CDR2: DFQATT and SNEGSKA (reference sequence). This CDR3 is 14 amino acids long. Trimming took off 0 bases at V and 5 bases at J, with 11 bases between the two ends. The CDR3 region is CSARDMEEYQPQHF. The CDR3 region has the DNA TGCAGTGCTAGAGATATGGAGGAATATCAGCCCCAGCATTTT.

The chain recombines TRBV15 with TRBJ1-2; D is unresolved. Looked up from germline, CDR1 is LNHNV and CDR2 is YYDKDF (reference sequence). This CDR3 contains 12 residues. The ends were cut back, 2 bases at V and 2 bases at J, with 3 bases in the middle. The chain's CDR3 is CATSRNNYGYTF. The DNA of the CDR3 is TGTGCCACCAGCAGAAACAACTATGGCTACACCTTC.

This rearrangement joins TRBV5-1 to TRBJ1-1, with 7 bases that match TRBD1. V lost 4 bases, J lost 7 bases, and 16 bases stayed unmatched. The CDR3 length is 16 residues. CDR1 and CDR2 from the germline V gene are SGHRS and YFSETQ. The CDR3 DNA reads as TGCGCCAGCAGCCCCGAGGAACGGGGACAGCCTCTTGAAGCTTTCTTT. This gives the protein CASSPEERGQPLEAFF. Full variable domain (outside the CDR3, taken from reference TRBV5-1 and TRBJ1-1): KAGVTQTPRYLIKTRGQQVTLSCSPISGHRSVSWYQQTPGQGLQFLFEYFSETQRNKGNFPGRFSGRQFSNSRSEMNVSTLELGDSALYLCASSPEERGQPLEAFFGQGTRLTVV.

The chain joins TRBV7-8 to TRBJ1-2; no clear D. Germline V gives CDR1 SGHVS, CDR2 FQNEAQ. The CDR3 sequence is 15 residues long. V was trimmed by 2 bases and J by 0 bases, leaving 10 bases between them. The CDR3 sequence: CASSLFGNSNYGYTF. CDR3 nucleotides: TGTGCCAGCAGCTTATTTGGCAATTCTAACTATGGCTACACCTTC.

The chain employs TRBV20-1 and TRBJ2-5, with TRBD2 matching 13 bases. The end of the DNA is better explained by TRBJ2-7, so the J call may be wrong. The CDR3 consists of 18 residues. CDR1 is DFQATT, CDR2 SNEGSKA, per germline (reference sequence). CDR3 sequence: CSARDLGTSGVAAGEQYF. The CDR3 DNA is TGCAGTGCTAGAGACCTTGGGACTAGCGGGGTGGCGGCGGGCGAGCAGTACTTC.

This chain links TRBV12-3 or TRBV12-4 with TRBJ2-3; 7 positions match TRBD2. The CDR3 contains 13 residues. Trimming took 9 bases from V and 0 from J; bases not matched to a gene: 3. CDR3 amino acids: CASSGFSTDTQYF. The CDR3 DNA is TGTGCCAGTAGCGGGTTCAGCACAGATACGCAGTATTTT.

The chain couples TRBV7-9 to TRBJ2-7, with 8 bases matching TRBD2. Germline CDR1 reads SEHNR; CDR2 reads FQNEAQ (reference sequence). This CDR3 has 19 amino acids. Germline trimming cut 5 bases from V and 3 bases from J; bases unmatched to any gene: 21. The CDR3 sequence is CASSPPGFPESRGGYEQYF. The CDR3 coding sequence is TGTGCCAGCAGCCCCCCTGGGTTCCCCGAGTCCCGGGGGGGCTACGAGCAGTACTTC.